This entry lists 25 T cell receptor beta chains sequenced from one sample in a study of blood T cell repertoires in COVID-19. Only in-frame clones appear in the TCRdb table, and some are missing; sequencing was by immunoSEQ multiplex PCR. The sample lists about 25,000 clones, approximately 88% occurring once. The specimen sequenced was peripheral blood. Every receptor here comes from a human donor with active COVID-19. The donor label of this sample is uncertain.

The V gene is TRBV2, the J gene TRBJ2-2, with D possibly matching TRBD2 (6 bases). Trimming stripped 7 bases from V and 5 bases from J, with 14 bases between. The CDR3 runs 14 residues. Germline V gene data show CDR1 as SNHLY and CDR2 as FYNNEI. The DNA for the CDR3 is TGTGCCAGCACCTACCAGACTAGAACCGGGGAGCTGTTTTTT. It specifies CASTYQTRTGELFF.

The V and J genes are TRBV7-2 and TRBJ2-1; TRBD1 matches at 12 bases. CDR3 length: 15 amino acids. Losses at the gene ends were 4 bases for V and 5 bases for J; bases not matched to a gene: 3. Germline CDR1 and CDR2: SGHTA and FQGNSA. The CDR3 protein is CASSWGTGGNNEQFF. The DNA of the CDR3 is TGTGCCAGCAGCTGGGGGACAGGGGGCAACAATGAGCAGTTCTTC.

The chain recombines TRBV9 with TRBJ2-1; TRBD2 matches at 8 bases. V dropped 0 bases and J dropped 7; count of bases not matched to a gene: 6. The germline gives CDR1 SGDLS, CDR2 YYNGEE. The CDR3 has 15 residues. The CDR3 bases are TGTGCCAGCAGCGTAGAGGTAGCGGGAACGAATGAGCAGTTCTTC. Its protein is CASSVEVAGTNEQFF.

V and J are TRBV11-2 and TRBJ2-2, with unresolved D. There are 17 residues in the CDR3. From germline, CDR1 is SGHAT and CDR2 FQNNGV. The V end was cut by 5 bases, the J end by 1 base, with 17 bases between. The CDR3 coding sequence is TGTGCCAGCAGCCCCCCTCGGTTGCGCCGGAACACCGGGGAGCTGTTTTTT. The encoded protein is CASSPPRLRRNTGELFF.

The J gene is TRBJ2-7, the V gene TRBV28, with 8 nucleotides matching TRBD2. V shed 3 bases and J 1 base; nucleotides not matched to a gene: 11. Per the germline V gene, CDR1 is MDHEN and CDR2 is SYDVKM. This CDR3 is 17 amino acids long. CDR3 protein: CASSFRVSGSRSYEQYF. The CDR3 DNA reads as TGTGCCAGCAGTTTTAGAGTCAGCGGGAGTCGATCCTACGAGCAGTACTTC.

The V gene is TRBV5-6, the J gene TRBJ2-5, with a weak D call TRBD2 (5 bases). Germline CDR1 SGHDT, CDR2 YYEEEE. Trimming shortened V by 0 bases and J by 3 bases, and 9 bases separated the two germline ends. This CDR3 is built from 14 residues. Written as DNA, the CDR3 is TGTGCCAGCAGCTTGGTCACCGGGAAAGAGACCCAGTACTTC. Protein product: CASSLVTGKETQYF.

The rearrangement links TRBV2 to TRBJ1-2, with TRBD1 matching over 7 bases. V gave up 8 bases and J gave up 4 bases; unmatched junction bases: 10. Germline V gives CDR1 SNHLY, CDR2 FYNNEI. This CDR3 region has 14 residues. CDR3 DNA: TGTGCCAGCGCTGGGGACAGTCACCTCTATGGCTACACCTTC. Translating it yields CASAGDSHLYGYTF.

The chain couples TRBV14 to TRBJ2-6; perhaps TRBD2 as D (5 bases). The CDR3 contains 18 residues. Trimming took 4 bases from V and 2 from J, leaving 18 bases between them. Germline values: CDR1 SGHDN, CDR2 FVKESK. The CDR3 DNA reads TGTGCCAGCAGCCCCCGAAAGGCCGGGGTGGCTGGGGCCAACGTCCTGACTTTC. It specifies CASSPRKAGVAGANVLTF.

This clone occurred once. The V gene is TRBV5-1, the J gene TRBJ2-5; 11 bases are a match to TRBD1. From germline, CDR1 is SGHRS and CDR2 YFSETQ. CDR3 size: 15 residues. V lost 6 bases, J lost 4 bases, and 8 bases stayed unmatched. The chain's CDR3 is CASTRGQGAGETQYF. The CDR3, as DNA: TGCGCCAGCACCCGCGGACAGGGGGCGGGAGAGACCCAGTACTTC.

The chain couples TRBV6-5 to TRBJ2-7; a weak D match, TRBD1 (5 bases). The V gene lost 2 bases and the J gene lost 5 bases, with 13 bases spanning the gap. CDR1 is MNHEY, CDR2 SVGAGI, per germline. The length of the CDR3 is 14 residues. CDR3 region: CASSYGAGLDEQYF. The CDR3 region has the DNA TGTGCCAGCAGTTACGGTGCAGGGCTTGACGAGCAGTACTTC.

The chain joins TRBV29-1 to TRBJ1-1; TRBD1 matches 7 bases. This CDR3 has 13 amino acids. With V trimmed by 4 bases and J by 0 bases, 2 bases remained unmatched. CDR1 and CDR2 from the germline V gene are SQVTM and ANQGSEA. CDR3 bases: TGCAGCGTTGGAAGGGGGCTGAACACTGAAGCTTTCTTT. The encoded protein is CSVGRGLNTEAFF.

This chain joins TRBV7-9 and TRBJ2-3, with 10 nucleotides matching TRBD2. From germline, CDR1 is SEHNR and CDR2 FQNEAQ (reference sequence). The V segment lost 5 bases and the J segment 3 bases; nucleotides outside the gene matches: 8. The CDR3 is 16 residues long. CDR3: CASSPGLAESTDTQYF. Written as DNA, the CDR3 is TGTGCCAGCAGCCCCGGACTAGCGGAGTCGACAGATACGCAGTATTTT.

The J gene is TRBJ1-1, the V gene TRBV19; 8 bases are a match to TRBD1. CDR1 LNHDA and CDR2 SQIVND come from the germline V gene (reference sequence). V lost 7 bases, J lost 7 bases, and 5 bases stayed unmatched. The CDR3 consists of 12 residues. In DNA, the CDR3 is TGTGCCAGTAAGCAGGGGGCCGATGAAGCTTTCTTT. Encoded protein: CASKQGADEAFF. Full variable domain (missing parts from reference TRBV19 and TRBJ1-1): DGGITQSPKYLFRKEGQNVTLSCEQNLNHDAMYWYRQDPGQGLRLIYYSQIVNDFQKGDIAEGYSVSREKKESFPLTVTSAQKNPTAFYLCASKQGADEAFFGQGTRLTVV.

This clone has just one count. The V and J genes are TRBV7-9 and TRBJ2-6; a possible D gene is TRBD2 (7 bases). Germline values: CDR1 SEHNR, CDR2 FQNEAQ (reference sequence). V shed 4 bases and J shed 0 bases, with 19 bases lying between them. The CDR3 loop spans 19 amino acids. The CDR3 sequence: CASSSPPRGAGSGANVLTF. The CDR3 region has the DNA TGTGCCAGCAGCTCCCCTCCTCGGGGGGCCGGCTCTGGGGCCAACGTCCTGACTTTC.

The CDR3: CASSFGLAGDYEQYF. The CDR3 DNA reads as TGTGCCAGCAGTTTCGGACTAGCGGGCGACTACGAGCAGTACTTC. V gene TRBV6-5 combines with J gene TRBJ2-7; TRBD2 agrees at 11 bases. Germline V gene sequence: CDR1 MNHEY, CDR2 SVGAGI. Unmatched junction bases numbered 5, after V lost 4 bases and J lost 3 bases. The CDR3 sequence is 15 residues long.

The chain links TRBV27 to TRBJ2-7, with 8 bases aligning to TRBD1. Trimming took 5 bases from V and 6 from J; bases not matched to a gene: 15. The CDR3 sequence is 16 residues long. Germline V gene data show CDR1 as MNHEY and CDR2 as SMNVEV (reference sequence). The CDR3 here is CASSPSQGAKATEQYF. The CDR3 DNA is TGTGCCAGCAGTCCTTCCCAGGGGGCAAAAGCAACCGAGCAGTACTTC.

The chain links TRBV7-9 to TRBJ2-7; 10 positions agree with TRBD2. The J segment lost 2 bases and the V segment lost 4 bases, leaving 8 bases of the junction unmatched. The CDR3 covers 16 residues. CDR1 and CDR2 (germline): SEHNR, FQNEAQ (reference sequence). This CDR3 is CASSSESGRVAYEQYF. The CDR3 DNA follows: TGTGCCAGCAGCTCCGAAAGCGGGAGGGTGGCCTACGAGCAGTACTTC.

J is TRBJ2-7 and V is TRBV6-6; 8 bases are shared with TRBD1. Germline CDR1 reads MNHNY; CDR2 reads SVGAGI (reference sequence). The CDR3 is made up of 14 amino acids. V shed 6 bases, J shed 5 bases, and the junction held 9 bases outside the gene matches. CDR3 sequence: CASSTGTGGDEQYF. The CDR3 DNA reads TGTGCCAGCAGCACCGGGACAGGTGGGGACGAGCAGTACTTC.

The V call is TRBV6-2 or TRBV6-3, the J call TRBJ2-1, with D possibly TRBD1 on 5 matching bases. CDR1 is MNHEY, CDR2 SVGEGT, per germline. CDR3 length equals 14 residues. Trimming took off 3 bases at V and 7 bases at J, with 13 bases between the two ends. This CDR3 is CASSYQGNKNEQFF. CDR3 nucleotide sequence: TGTGCCAGCAGTTATCAGGGCAATAAAAATGAGCAGTTCTTC.

The V and J genes are TRBV30 and TRBJ1-5; 9 nucleotides agree with TRBD1. Trimming cost V 5 bases and J 0 bases; bases outside gene matches: 5. The V gene's germline CDR1 is GTSNPN and CDR2 SVGIG (reference sequence). The CDR3 is 15 amino acids. CDR3: CAWGGQGYSNQPQHF. The CDR3 bases are TGTGCCTGGGGGGGACAGGGATATAGCAATCAGCCCCAGCATTTT.

The rearrangement links TRBV9 to TRBJ2-2; D perhaps matches TRBD1 (5 bases). The CDR3 has 16 residues. The V end lost 5 bases, the J end lost 9 bases, and 23 bases lay between the germline ends. Germline loops: CDR1 SGDLS, CDR2 YYNGEE. For the CDR3, the DNA is TGTGCCAGCAGTCCCGAAGGGGTGAGCTTTAATCGGGAGCTGTTTTTT. Protein sequence: CASSPEGVSFNRELFF. Full variable domain (remainder filled in from reference TRBV9 and TRBJ2-2): DSGVTQTPKHLITATGQRVTLRCSPRSGDLSVYWYQQSLDQGLQFLIQYYNGEERAKGNILERFSAQQFPDLHSELNLSSLELGDSALYFCASSPEGVSFNRELFFGEGSRLTVL.

This chain links TRBV2 with TRBJ2-1, with 9 nucleotides matching TRBD1. After removal of 3 bases from V and 6 bases from J, the junction contained 6 bases not matched to a gene. The CDR3 length is 15 residues. Germline V gene lookup returns CDR1 SNHLY and CDR2 FYNNEI. The CDR3 sequence is CASSELATGGNEQFF. CDR3 nucleotides: TGTGCCAGCAGTGAGCTCGCGACAGGGGGCAATGAGCAGTTCTTC. The variable domain in full, completed from reference TRBV2 and TRBJ2-1, reads EPEVTQTPSHQVTQMGQEVILRCVPISNHLYFYWYRQILGQKVEFLVSFYNNEISEKSEIFDDQFSVERPDGSNFTLKIRSTKLEDSAMYFCASSELATGGNEQFFGPGTRLTVL.

The CDR3 bases are TGTGCCAGCAGGCGCAGGGGGCGCGGCACAGATACGCAGTATTTT. Amino acids: CASRRRGRGTDTQYF. This chain joins TRBV28 and TRBJ2-3; 8 bases map to TRBD1. J was trimmed by 1 base and V by 6 bases; bases with no gene match: 6. This CDR3 region has 15 residues. The germline V gene encodes CDR1 MDHEN and CDR2 SYDVKM.

The V and J genes are TRBV5-6 and TRBJ2-3; D not certain. The CDR3 has 11 amino acids. Per the germline V gene, CDR1 is SGHDT and CDR2 is YYEEEE. Trimming pared 2 bases from V and 6 bases from J, leaving 4 bases between. The CDR3 DNA reads TGTGCCAGCAGCTTTGCGGATACGCAGTATTTT. Translation gives CASSFADTQYF.

The chain links TRBV7-8 to TRBJ2-1, with 9 positions matching TRBD2. J gave up 4 bases and V 1 base, and 2 bases lay outside the gene matches. Germline V gene sequence: CDR1 SGHVS, CDR2 FQNEAQ. CDR3 length equals 15 residues. CDR3 nucleotide sequence: TGTGCCAGCAGCTTAGGACTAGCGGATTACAATGAGCAGTTCTTC. It specifies CASSLGLADYNEQFF.